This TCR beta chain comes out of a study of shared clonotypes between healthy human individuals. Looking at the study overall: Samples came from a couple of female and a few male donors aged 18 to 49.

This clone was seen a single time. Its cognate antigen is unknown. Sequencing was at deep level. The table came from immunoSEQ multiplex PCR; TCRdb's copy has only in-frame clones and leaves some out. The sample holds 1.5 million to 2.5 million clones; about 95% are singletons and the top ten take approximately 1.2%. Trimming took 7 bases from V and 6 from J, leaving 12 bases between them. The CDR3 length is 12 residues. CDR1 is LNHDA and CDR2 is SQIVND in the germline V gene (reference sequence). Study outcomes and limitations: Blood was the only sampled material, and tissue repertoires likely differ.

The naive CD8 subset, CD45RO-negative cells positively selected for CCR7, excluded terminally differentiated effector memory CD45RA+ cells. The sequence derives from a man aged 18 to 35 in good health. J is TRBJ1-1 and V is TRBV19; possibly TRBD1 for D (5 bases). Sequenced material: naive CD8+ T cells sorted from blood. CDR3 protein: CASNYWGAEAFF. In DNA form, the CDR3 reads TGTGCCAGTAACTACTGGGGGGCTGAAGCTTTCTTT. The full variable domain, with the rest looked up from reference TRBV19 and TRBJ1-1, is DGGITQSPKYLFRKEGQNVTLSCEQNLNHDAMYWYRQDPGQGLRLIYYSQIVNDFQKGDIAEGYSVSREKKESFPLTVTSAQKNPTAFYLCASNYWGAEAFFGQGTRLTVV.